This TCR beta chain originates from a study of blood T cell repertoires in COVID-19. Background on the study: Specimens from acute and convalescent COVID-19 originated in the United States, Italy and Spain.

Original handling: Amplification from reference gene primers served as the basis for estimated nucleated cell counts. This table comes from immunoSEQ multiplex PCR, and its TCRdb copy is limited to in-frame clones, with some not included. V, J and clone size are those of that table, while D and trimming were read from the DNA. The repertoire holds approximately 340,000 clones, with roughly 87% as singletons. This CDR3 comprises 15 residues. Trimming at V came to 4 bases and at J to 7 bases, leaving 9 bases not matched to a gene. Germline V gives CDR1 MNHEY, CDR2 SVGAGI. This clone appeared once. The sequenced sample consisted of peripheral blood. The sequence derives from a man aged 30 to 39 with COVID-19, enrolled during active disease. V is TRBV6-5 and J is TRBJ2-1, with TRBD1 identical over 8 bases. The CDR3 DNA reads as TGTGCCAGCAGTTTCGTGACAGGGGCGGGAAATGAGCAGTTCTTC. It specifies CASSFVTGAGNEQFF.